The source of this TCR beta chain is a study of blood T cell repertoires in COVID-19. V dropped 0 bases and J dropped 5 bases, with 6 bases sitting between them. The CDR3 spans 13 residues. Looked up from germline, CDR1 is LGHNA and CDR2 is YNFKEQ. A few counts support this clone. This table comes from immunoSEQ multiplex PCR, and its TCRdb copy is limited to in-frame clones, with some not included. The sample includes roughly 76,000 clones, roughly 91% of them seen just once. The clonotype originates from a woman of 80 years or more with active or convalescent COVID-19. V and J are TRBV4-2 and TRBJ2-3, with D hard to call. The sequenced sample was peripheral blood. The CDR3 spells CASSQDPLDTQYF. As DNA, the CDR3 is TGTGCCAGCAGCCAAGATCCACTAGATACGCAGTATTTT.